Presented here are 9 T cell receptor beta chains from one specimen sequenced in a study of technical replicates of blood from several donors. Profiled with immunoSEQ multiplex PCR; TCRdb holds only in-frame clones, not every one. This sample has 65,000 to 85,000 clones; 85% to 95% occur once, and the top ten carry 0.3% to 0.45%. Specimen: T cells isolated from PBMCs. The receptors originated from a human donor in good health.

The chain links TRBV27 to TRBJ2-7, with D perhaps matching TRBD2 (6 bases). Trimming left V 5 bases short and J 6 bases short, with 17 bases between. The CDR3 runs to 14 residues. CDR1 and CDR2 (germline): MNHEY, SMNVEV (reference sequence). The CDR3 coding sequence is TGTGCCAGCAGTCCTGGCGGGGAAAGGACCGAGCAGTACTTC. This codes for CASSPGGERTEQYF.

V and J are TRBV19 and TRBJ1-1, with TRBD1 identical over 12 bases. With 5 bases clipped from V and 8 bases from J, the junction kept 18 bases outside the gene matches. This CDR3 is 18 amino acids long. Germline assignment: CDR1 LNHDA and CDR2 SQIVND (reference sequence). CDR3 region: CASSDPGTGGRANAEAFF. The CDR3 DNA is TGTGCCAGTAGTGACCCGGGGACAGGGGGCAGAGCAAACGCCGAAGCTTTCTTT.

The rearrangement uses TRBV6-5 and TRBJ2-2, with 7 bases identical to TRBD1. Germline V gene lookup returns CDR1 MNHEY and CDR2 SVGAGI. CDR3 length equals 14 residues. V shed 7 bases and J 8 bases; nucleotides not matched to a gene: 10. As DNA, the CDR3 is TGTGCCAGCAATAATCGACAGGGAGCGGGGGAGCTGTTTTTT. Residues: CASNNRQGAGELFF.

The rearrangement uses TRBV7-2 and TRBJ2-3; a possible D gene is TRBD2 (6 bases). Trimming left V 2 bases short and J 0 bases short, with 12 bases between. This CDR3 is built from 16 residues. Germline CDR1 is SGHTA and CDR2 is FQGNSA. The CDR3 DNA reads TGTGCCAGCAGCTTACTCGGCGGGACTAGCACAGATACGCAGTATTTT. Its translation: CASSLLGGTSTDTQYF.

The rearrangement joins TRBV5-5 to TRBJ2-5; 10 nucleotides agree with TRBD1. V dropped 4 bases and J dropped 2; count of bases not matched to a gene: 11. The CDR3 has 17 amino acids. From germline, CDR1 is SGHKS and CDR2 YYEKEE (reference sequence). In DNA, the CDR3 is TGTGCCAGCAGCAGACTACCCGGGACAGGGGATCAAGAGACCCAGTACTTC. Encoded protein: CASSRLPGTGDQETQYF.

The rearrangement links TRBV19 to TRBJ1-3, with D perhaps matching TRBD1 (6 bases). The CDR3 extends over 15 amino acids. CDR1 and CDR2 (germline): LNHDA, SQIVND (reference sequence). Trimming left V 5 bases short and J 3 bases short, with 14 bases between. In DNA form, the CDR3 reads TGTGCCAGTAGTCCTTCCACAGGGTTTGGAAACACCATATATTTT. It is translated as CASSPSTGFGNTIYF.

The J gene is TRBJ2-3, the V gene TRBV28; the D is unclear. V lost 6 bases, J lost 2 bases, and 9 bases lay in between. CDR1 and CDR2 (germline): MDHEN, SYDVKM. The CDR3 is made up of 13 amino acids. The CDR3 nucleotides read TGTGCCAGCAGCCAACTAACCACAGATACGCAGTATTTT. Protein sequence: CASSQLTTDTQYF.

As to this clone: An end of the junction differs from the germline gene, which may be a read error. The genes are TRBV7-7 and TRBJ1-1, with D hard to call. The CDR3 contains 16 residues. Germline-derived CDR1 and CDR2 are SSHAT and FNYEAQ (reference sequence). The CDR3 is CAGSPPGPSVGTEAFF. For the CDR3, the DNA is TGTGCCGGCAGCCCCCCGGGTCCCTCGGTAGGCACTGAAGCTTTCTTT.

The genes are TRBV19 and TRBJ2-3; TRBD2 matches at 11 bases. Germline values: CDR1 LNHDA, CDR2 SQIVND (reference sequence). The CDR3 extends over 16 amino acids. V gave up 5 bases and J gave up 4 bases; unmatched junction bases: 8. This CDR3 reads CASSRNSGRGADTQYF. CDR3 nucleotide sequence: TGTGCCAGTAGTCGTAATAGCGGGAGGGGCGCAGATACGCAGTATTTT.